This T cell receptor (beta chain) stems from a study of cytomegalovirus exposure and HLA in healthy donors. Separate from the approximately 700-subject first cohort was the approximately 130-subject validation cohort, to which the donors belonged. Data came from immunoSEQ multiplex PCR; TCRdb stores just in-frame clones and leaves some out. The sample consists of under 350,000 clones, 80% to 90% of them appearing once. This clone was recorded only once. Its specificity is not known. Study-wide points: The classifier reportedly diagnosed cytomegalovirus status with high specificity and sensitivity.

Germline V gives CDR1 SNHLY, CDR2 FYNNEI. V lost 7 bases, J lost 7 bases, and 16 bases lay in between. The CDR3 extends over 14 amino acids. The sequence was obtained from a woman aged 18-29 years in good health and CMV-seronegative. V gene TRBV2 combines with J gene TRBJ1-4; maybe TRBD1 (6 bases). Material: PBMCs. The CDR3 loop reads CASIRGAVGEKLFF. The CDR3 coding sequence is TGTGCCAGCATTCGGGGGGCTGTGGGTGAAAAACTGTTTTTT.